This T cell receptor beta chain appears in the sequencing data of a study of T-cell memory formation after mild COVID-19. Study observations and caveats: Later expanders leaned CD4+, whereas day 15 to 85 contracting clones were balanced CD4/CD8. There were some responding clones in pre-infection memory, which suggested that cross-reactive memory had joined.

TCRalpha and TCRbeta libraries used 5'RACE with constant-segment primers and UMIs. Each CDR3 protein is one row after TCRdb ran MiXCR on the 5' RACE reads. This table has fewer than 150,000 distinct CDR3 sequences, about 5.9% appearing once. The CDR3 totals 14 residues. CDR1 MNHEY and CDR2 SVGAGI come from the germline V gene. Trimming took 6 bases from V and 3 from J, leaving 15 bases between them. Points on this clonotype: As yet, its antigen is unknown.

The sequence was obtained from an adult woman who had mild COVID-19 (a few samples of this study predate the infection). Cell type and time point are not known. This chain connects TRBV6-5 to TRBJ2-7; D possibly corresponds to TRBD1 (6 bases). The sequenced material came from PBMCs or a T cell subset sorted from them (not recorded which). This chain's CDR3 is CASRRQGPHYEQYF. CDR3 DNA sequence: TGTGCCAGCAGGCGGCAGGGGCCCCACTACGAGCAGTACTTC.